The T cell receptor beta chain described here comes from a study of cytomegalovirus exposure and HLA in healthy donors. The germline V gene encodes CDR1 PRHDT and CDR2 FYEKMQ (reference sequence). This CDR3 comprises 14 residues. Trimming at V came to 10 bases and at J to 1 base, leaving 10 bases not matched to a gene. The method was immunoSEQ multiplex PCR; TCRdb's version includes in-frame clones alone and lacks a portion of them. Seen here are around 70,000 clones, 94% observed once, and the top ten hold approximately 1.5%. The sample consisted of PBMCs. The J gene is TRBJ2-7, the V gene TRBV13; 7 nucleotides line up with TRBD2. This clonotype originated in a man between 18 and 29 years old in good health and CMV-seropositive. DNA for the CDR3: TGTGCCACAAAGCGGGCTAGCGGTTCCTACGAGCAGTACTTC. This sequence encodes CATKRASGSYEQYF.